Shown below are 20 T cell receptor beta chains from a single sample sequenced in a study of blood T cell repertoires in COVID-19. The data were produced by immunoSEQ multiplex PCR, yet TCRdb's version contains in-frame clones alone and is incomplete. The table lists about 39,000 clones, 85% to 95% of them singletons. Material: peripheral blood. Receptors were obtained from a human donor with active COVID-19. The donor label of this sample is uncertain.

The chain recombines TRBV6-5 with TRBJ2-5, with 9 nucleotides matching TRBD1. The CDR3 extends over 15 amino acids. CDR1 MNHEY and CDR2 SVGAGI come from the germline V gene. J lost 3 bases, V lost 6 bases, and 8 bases had no gene match. The CDR3 region is CASSRKRTGEETQYF. CDR3 DNA sequence: TGTGCCAGCAGCCGCAAACGGACAGGGGAAGAGACCCAGTACTTC.

The rearrangement joins TRBV3-1 (or the pseudogene TRBV3-2) to TRBJ2-2; D ambiguous. Germline CDR1 and CDR2: LGHDT and YNNKEL (reference sequence). This CDR3 has 14 amino acids. The V end lost 1 base, the J end lost 6 bases, and 9 bases lay between the germline ends. The CDR3 DNA follows: TGTGCCAGCAGCCAAGCGCTAAGTCCCGGGGAGCTGTTTTTT. It specifies CASSQALSPGELFF.

V and J are TRBV27 and TRBJ2-7; D is unresolved. CDR1 and CDR2 (germline): MNHEY, SMNVEV (reference sequence). Trimming removed 6 bases at V and 1 base at J, with 13 bases between. This CDR3 comprises 14 residues. The CDR3, as DNA: TGTGCCAGCAGGAGGAGCTTCGAGTCCTACGAGCAGTACTTC. Translated: CASRRSFESYEQYF.

The rearrangement links TRBV5-1 to TRBJ2-1, with 8 bases aligning to TRBD1. The CDR3 extends over 14 amino acids. V lost 2 bases to trimming and J lost 8 bases; unmatched junction nucleotides: 6. CDR1 is SGHRS, CDR2 YFSETQ, per germline. The CDR3 sequence: CASSFRTDRDEQFF. The CDR3 DNA follows: TGCGCCAGCAGCTTTCGGACGGACAGGGATGAGCAGTTCTTC.

The chain has TRBV5-6 and TRBJ1-1; D remains ambiguous. The V gene lost 0 bases and the J gene lost 4 bases, with 10 bases spanning the gap. The CDR3 runs to 14 residues. In germline, CDR1 is SGHDT, CDR2 YYEEEE. CDR3 sequence: CASSLAAGATEAFF. In DNA form, the CDR3 reads TGTGCCAGCAGCTTGGCCGCGGGTGCCACTGAAGCTTTCTTT.

This clone was seen only once. The chain carries TRBV7-9 and TRBJ2-3; a weak D match, TRBD2 (6 bases). The CDR3 is made up of 19 amino acids. The V gene's germline CDR1 is SEHNR and CDR2 FQNEAQ (reference sequence). Trimming cost V 4 bases and J 3 bases, with 26 bases left between them. CDR3 region: CASSSLGTGGFKDTDTQYF. CDR3 nucleotide sequence: TGTGCCAGCAGCTCCCTCGGGACTGGGGGGTTTAAAGATACAGATACGCAGTATTTT.

The table lists this clone with a count of one. The chain joins TRBV5-6 to TRBJ1-1; TRBD1 aligns across 7 bases. The CDR3 runs to 14 residues. Germline V gene data show CDR1 as SGHDT and CDR2 as YYEEEE. V shed 5 bases, J shed 1 base, and the junction held 5 bases outside the gene matches. This CDR3 is CASRTGTANTEAFF. DNA of the CDR3: TGTGCCAGCAGGACCGGGACAGCGAACACTGAAGCTTTCTTT. The whole variable domain, remainder taken from reference TRBV5-6 and TRBJ1-1, is DAGVTQSPTHLIKTRGQQVTLRCSPKSGHDTVSWYQQALGQGPQFIFQYYEEEERQRGNFPDRFSGHQFPNYSSELNVNALLLGDSALYLCASRTGTANTEAFFGQGTRLTVV.

The chain has TRBV9 and TRBJ2-7; 12 bases agree with TRBD1. V was clipped by 3 bases and J by 5 bases; unmatched bases: 6. This CDR3 region has 15 residues. Germline V gene lookup returns CDR1 SGDLS and CDR2 YYNGEE. The DNA of the CDR3 is TGTGCCAGCAGCGCCGCGGGGACAGGGGGCCACGAGCAGTACTTC. Amino acids: CASSAAGTGGHEQYF.

V gene TRBV28 combines with J gene TRBJ2-6; tentatively, D is TRBD2 (5 bases). Germline loops: CDR1 MDHEN, CDR2 SYDVKM. This CDR3 has 14 residues. The V end was cut by 8 bases, the J end by 2 bases, with 10 bases between. The CDR3 region has the DNA TGTGCCAGCGGAGCCGGGGCTGGGGCCAACGTCCTGACTTTC. Amino acids: CASGAGAGANVLTF.

J is TRBJ2-7 and V is TRBV6-2 or TRBV6-3; TRBD2 matches at 9 bases. From germline, CDR1 is MNHEY and CDR2 SVGEGT. V was pared by 2 bases and J by 3 bases, with 5 bases of the junction left unmatched. The CDR3 has 15 amino acids. This chain's CDR3 is CASSYQRGAGYEQYF. The CDR3 DNA follows: TGTGCCAGCAGTTACCAGCGGGGGGCGGGCTACGAGCAGTACTTC.

This chain connects TRBV6-5 to TRBJ2-5, with 7 positions matching TRBD1. The CDR3 runs to 13 residues. The V gene's germline CDR1 is MNHEY and CDR2 SVGAGI. Germline trimming cut 6 bases from V and 5 bases from J; bases unmatched to any gene: 6. The CDR3: CASRRQGGETQYF. Written as DNA, the CDR3 is TGTGCCAGCAGGCGACAGGGTGGGGAGACCCAGTACTTC.

The chain combines TRBV18 with TRBJ1-2; 10 positions agree with TRBD1. J was trimmed by 4 bases and V by 6 bases; bases with no gene match: 8. This CDR3 is built from 15 residues. Per germline, CDR1 KGHSH and CDR2 LQKENI. CDR3 in DNA: TGTGCCAGCTCGCCCCAGGGACAGGGGCTCTATGGCTACACCTTC. It translates to CASSPQGQGLYGYTF.

As DNA, the CDR3 is TGTGCCAGCAGTAAGCCAGGTACAGATACGCAGTATTTT. This sequence encodes CASSKPGTDTQYF. This rearrangement joins TRBV6-6 to TRBJ2-3, with D hard to call. V lost 5 bases to trimming and J lost 3 bases, with 9 bases between them. The V gene's germline CDR1 is MNHNY and CDR2 SVGAGI (reference sequence). The CDR3 totals 13 residues.

The chain recombines TRBV7-9 with TRBJ2-7, with D possibly TRBD2 on 5 matching bases. CDR3 size: 14 residues. Germline V gives CDR1 SEHNR, CDR2 FQNEAQ (reference sequence). Trimming shortened V by 7 bases and J by 3 bases, and 16 bases separated the two germline ends. The CDR3 sequence is CASTPEEGLYEQYF. The CDR3 DNA reads as TGTGCCAGCACCCCGGAGGAAGGGCTCTACGAGCAGTACTTC.

The chain has TRBV6-5 and TRBJ1-2; perhaps TRBD1 as D (5 bases). The germline CDR1 and CDR2 sequences are MNHEY and SVGAGI. CDR3 length: 16 amino acids. The V and J ends lost 0 bases and 7 bases respectively, with 18 bases between them. DNA of the CDR3: TGTGCCAGCAGTTACTCTAGGGGAATGGGTACCGGTGGCTACACCTTC. This translates into CASSYSRGMGTGGYTF.

The chain uses TRBV13 and TRBJ1-4; possible D gene TRBD1, 5 bases. The length of the CDR3 is 15 residues. V was clipped by 8 bases and J by 6 bases, with 19 bases between them. Germline-derived CDR1 and CDR2 are PRHDT and FYEKMQ (reference sequence). CDR3 protein: CASGKGLEFDEKLFF. CDR3 nucleotides: TGTGCCAGCGGGAAGGGGCTAGAGTTTGATGAAAAACTGTTTTTT. Filled out from reference TRBV13 and TRBJ1-4, the complete variable domain reads AAGVIQSPRHLIKEKRETATLKCYPIPRHDTVYWYQQGPGQDPQFLISFYEKMQSDKGSIPDRFSAQQFSDYHSELNMSSLELGDSALYFCASGKGLEFDEKLFFGSGTQLSVL.

The genes are TRBV5-1 and TRBJ1-1; 9 bases are shared with TRBD1. J gave up 5 bases and V 4 bases, and 6 bases lay outside the gene matches. CDR1 is SGHRS, CDR2 YFSETQ, per germline. The CDR3 is made up of 14 amino acids. As DNA, the CDR3 is TGCGCCAGCAGCCTAGGACAGGGGCGGACTGAAGCTTTCTTT. Translation gives CASSLGQGRTEAFF.

This chain connects TRBV4-3 to TRBJ2-3, with 7 nucleotides matching TRBD2. The length of the CDR3 is 16 residues. V shed 1 base, J shed 0 bases, and the junction held 4 bases outside the gene matches. The germline CDR1 and CDR2 sequences are LGHNA and YSLEER. In DNA, the CDR3 is TGCGCCAGCAGCCAAGGGGCGGGAGAGAGCACAGATACGCAGTATTTT. It is translated as CASSQGAGESTDTQYF.

J is TRBJ2-2 and V is TRBV29-1, with D possibly matching TRBD2 (6 bases). The CDR3 has 15 residues. With 3 bases removed from V and 1 base from J, the gap between germline ends came to 12 bases. The germline V gene encodes CDR1 SQVTM and CDR2 ANQGSEA. CDR3 loop: CSVEDGRGNTGELFF. In DNA form, the CDR3 reads TGCAGCGTTGAGGATGGGCGGGGGAACACCGGGGAGCTGTTTTTT.

CDR3 coding DNA: TGTGCCAGCAGTGGGACAGTCAATTATTACGAGCAGTACTTC. Translated: CASSGTVNYYEQYF. The rearrangement uses TRBV2 and TRBJ2-7; weak D call: TRBD1 (6 bases). Germline V gene lookup returns CDR1 SNHLY and CDR2 FYNNEI. Trimming left V 4 bases short and J 4 bases short, with 14 bases between. The CDR3 has 14 residues.